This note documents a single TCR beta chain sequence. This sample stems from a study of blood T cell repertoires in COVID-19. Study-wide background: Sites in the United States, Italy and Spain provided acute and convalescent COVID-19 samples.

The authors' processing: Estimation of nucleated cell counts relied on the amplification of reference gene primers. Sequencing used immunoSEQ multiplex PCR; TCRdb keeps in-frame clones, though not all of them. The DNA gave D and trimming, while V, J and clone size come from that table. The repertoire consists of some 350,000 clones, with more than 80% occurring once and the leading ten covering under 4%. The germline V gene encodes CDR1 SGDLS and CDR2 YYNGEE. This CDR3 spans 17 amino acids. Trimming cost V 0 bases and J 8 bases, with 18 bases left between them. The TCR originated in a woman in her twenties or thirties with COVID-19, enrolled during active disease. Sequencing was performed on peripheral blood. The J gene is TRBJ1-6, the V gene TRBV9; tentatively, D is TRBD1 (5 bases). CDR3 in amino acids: CASSVAPQRQNHSPLHF. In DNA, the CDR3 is TGTGCCAGCAGCGTAGCCCCGCAAAGACAGAACCATTCACCCCTCCACTTT.